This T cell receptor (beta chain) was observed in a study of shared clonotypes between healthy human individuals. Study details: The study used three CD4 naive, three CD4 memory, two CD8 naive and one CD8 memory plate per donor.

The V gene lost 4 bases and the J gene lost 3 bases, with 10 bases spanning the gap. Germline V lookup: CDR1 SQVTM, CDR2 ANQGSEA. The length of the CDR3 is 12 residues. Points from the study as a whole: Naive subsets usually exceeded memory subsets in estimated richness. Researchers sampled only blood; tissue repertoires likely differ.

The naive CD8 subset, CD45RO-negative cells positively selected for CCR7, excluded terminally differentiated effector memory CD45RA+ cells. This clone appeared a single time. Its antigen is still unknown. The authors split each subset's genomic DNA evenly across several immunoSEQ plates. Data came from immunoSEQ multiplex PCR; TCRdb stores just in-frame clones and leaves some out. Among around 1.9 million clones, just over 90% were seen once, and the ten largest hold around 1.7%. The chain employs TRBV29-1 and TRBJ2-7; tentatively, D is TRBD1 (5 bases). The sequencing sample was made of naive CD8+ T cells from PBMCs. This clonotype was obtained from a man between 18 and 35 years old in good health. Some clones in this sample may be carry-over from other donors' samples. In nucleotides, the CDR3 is TGCAGCGTTGTGAACAGGCTCTACGAGCAGTACTTC. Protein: CSVVNRLYEQYF.